This is a list of T cell receptor beta chains from one sample in a study of cytotoxic CD8 clonotypes in ibrutinib-treated CLL. Here immunoSEQ multiplex PCR was the method, and the copy in TCRdb shows in-frame clones only, minus some. The table includes 300,000 or so clones, over 55% detected once. The sample in question was PBMCs, obtained after 36 months of ibrutinib treatment. These receptors originate from a human donor with chronic lymphocytic leukemia. Each CDR3 is given with its conserved first and last residue. Fields, in order: clone size, J gene, V gene, D gene, CDR3 length, CDR3 DNA, CDR3 protein. D genes are given only for firm matches. A clone size is listed for some rows: how often the clone was seen (once, few, many), or a class if it is expanded.

>NA|TRBJ1-1|TRBV13|NA|15
TGTGCCAGCAGCTTAGGTCGACAGATGAACACTGAAGCTTTCTTT
CASSLGRQMNTEAFF
>NA|TRBJ1-1|TRBV7-9|NA|14
TGTGCCAGCACGCCCCACACACCGAACACTGAAGCTTTCTTT
CASTPHTPNTEAFF
>NA|TRBJ2-7|TRBV28|NA|11
TGTGCCAGCAGTTTGGGATACGAGCAGTACTTC
CASSLGYEQYF
>NA|TRBJ2-7|TRBV27|TRBD2|16
TGTGCCAGCAAGGGACTAGCGGGAGCGGGTTCCTACGAGCAGTACTTC
CASKGLAGAGSYEQYF
>once|TRBJ2-6|TRBV10-2|NA|14
TGCGCCAGCAGTGGAGGCTCTGGGGCCAACGTCCTGACTTTC
CASSGGSGANVLTF
>few|TRBJ2-7|TRBV2|TRBD1|14
TGTGCCAGCATTAGGGACAGCGCCTCTGACGAGCAGTACTTC
CASIRDSASDEQYF
>NA|TRBJ2-6|TRBV19|TRBD1|18
TGTGCCAGTAGTTTGTCCGGGACAGGGGGAGCTGGGGCCAACGTCCTGACTTTC
CASSLSGTGGAGANVLTF
>NA|TRBJ1-2|TRBV4-2|TRBD1|14
TGTGCCAGCAGCCAAGATGGGGACAGCTATGGCTACACCTTC
CASSQDGDSYGYTF
>NA|TRBJ1-2|TRBV10-3|NA|13
TGTGCCATCAGTGAGTTGGGGCGGGATGGCTACACCTTC
CAISELGRDGYTF
>NA|TRBJ2-1|TRBV25-1|NA|16
TGTGCCAGCAGTGAATCGGGTGGGCAGAGTAACAATGAGCAGTTCTTC
CASSESGGQSNNEQFF
>NA|TRBJ2-2|TRBV14|NA|16
TGTGCCAGCAGCCCCTACAGAAACGCGAACACCGGGGAGCTGTTTTTT
CASSPYRNANTGELFF
>once|TRBJ2-7|TRBV10-3|NA|14
TGTGCCATCCGCCGAGATCCCCCCTTGGACGAGCAGTACTTC
CAIRRDPPLDEQYF
>few|TRBJ2-5|TRBV10-3|TRBD2|14
TGTGCCATCAGTGAAGACGACGGGGGGGAGACCCAGTACTTC
CAISEDDGGETQYF
>once|TRBJ1-1|TRBV6-5|NA|15
TGTGCCAGCAGTTCACCACGCAGGTTGAACACTGAAGCTTTCTTT
CASSSPRRLNTEAFF
>NA|TRBJ2-5|TRBV2|NA|14
TGTGCCAGCAACAAAAAAAGCGGACAAGAGACCCAGTACTTC
CASNKKSGQETQYF
>NA|TRBJ1-1|TRBV9|NA|12
TGTGCCAGCAGCGGGAGACCCCATGAAGCTTTCTTT
CASSGRPHEAFF
>NA|TRBJ2-3|TRBV27|NA|15
TGTGCCAGCAGTTTAGGGCGGGTTCGCACAGATACGCAGTATTTT
CASSLGRVRTDTQYF
>NA|TRBJ1-2|TRBV28|NA|12
TGTGCCAGCACCTCCCGTGGGGATGGCTACACCTTC
CASTSRGDGYTF
>NA|TRBJ2-1|TRBV5-1|TRBD1|15
TGCGCCAGCAGCTTGGGACAGGGATCCTACAATGAGCAGTTCTTC
CASSLGQGSYNEQFF
>NA|TRBJ2-7|TRBV5-6|TRBD2|14
TGTGCCAGCAGCTTGCTTAGCGGGGCCTACGAGCAGTACTTC
CASSLLSGAYEQYF
>NA|TRBJ2-7|TRBV28|NA|17
TGTGCCAGCAGTCCTCCCGGGGGGCCGAGACAGGGCTACGAGCAGTACTTC
CASSPPGGPRQGYEQYF
>few|TRBJ1-4|TRBV9|NA|12
TGTGCCAGCAGAGGGGTAGATGAAAAACTGTTTTTT
CASRGVDEKLFF
>many|TRBJ2-6|TRBV5-4|NA|19
TGTGCCAGCAGCCCCCAGGCAACGGGGGAGGTGGCTGGGGCCAACGTCCTGACTTTC
CASSPQATGEVAGANVLTF
>few|TRBJ2-3|TRBV4-2|NA|13
TGTGCCAGCAGCCAGAGAGGCACAGATACGCAGTATTTT
CASSQRGTDTQYF
>once|TRBJ2-1|TRBV9|NA|16
TGTGCCAGCAGCGTAGAAGGTTCCGCGAGGGAGAATGAGCAGTTCTTC
CASSVEGSARENEQFF
>NA|TRBJ1-1|TRBV10-2|NA|14
TGCGCCAGCAGTGAGCCGGGACTGTACACTGAAGCTTTCTTT
CASSEPGLYTEAFF
>NA|TRBJ1-6|TRBV7-8|TRBD1|17
TGTGCCAGCAGCTTCCTACAGGGGGAAACCTATAATTCACCCCTCCACTTT
CASSFLQGETYNSPLHF
>NA|TRBJ2-7|TRBV9|NA|15
TGTGCCAGCAGCGTAGAAGGGAGAGAAACCTACGAGCAGTACTTC
CASSVEGRETYEQYF
>NA|TRBJ2-5|TRBV10-2|TRBD1|15
TGCGCCAGCAGGGCCCGGGACAGGGAACAAGAGACCCAGTACTTC
CASRARDREQETQYF
>NA|TRBJ1-4|TRBV9|NA|15
TGTGCCAGCACCCCTTTACAGGGCCCTAATGAAAAACTGTTTTTT
CASTPLQGPNEKLFF
>NA|TRBJ2-7|TRBV5-4|TRBD1|14
TGTGCCAGCAGCTCCCGGGACAGGGCCTACGAGCAGTACTTC
CASSSRDRAYEQYF
>NA|TRBJ1-1|TRBV5-6|NA|11
TGTGCCAGCAGCTACCGAGGGGAAGCTTTCTTT
CASSYRGEAFF
>NA|TRBJ2-7|TRBV11-1|NA|16
TGTGCCAGCAGCCCCGCGGGGCGGACGGGTTCCTACGAGCAGTACTTC
CASSPAGRTGSYEQYF
>few|TRBJ2-7|TRBV14|NA|13
TGTGCCAGCAAGCCGTACGGGAACTACGAGCAGTACTTC
CASKPYGNYEQYF
>NA|TRBJ1-2|TRBV11-2|NA|14
TGTGCCAGCAGCTTAGTGGAGGGTTCGGACGGCTACACCTTC
CASSLVEGSDGYTF
>NA|TRBJ1-1|TRBV5-1|NA|16
TGCGCCAGCAGCTTGTACGGCCCAACAATCAACACTGAAGCTTTCTTT
CASSLYGPTINTEAFF